Shown below are 26 T cell receptor beta chains from a single sample sequenced in a study of cytomegalovirus exposure and HLA in healthy donors. A multiplex PCR was run with 60 Vbeta primers and 13 Jbeta primers. Using immunoSEQ multiplex PCR, the repertoire was profiled, and TCRdb retains in-frame clones only, with some absent. The sample has around 150,000 clones; around 85% are singletons. The source material was PBMCs. The receptors here all came from a middle-aged man in good health and CMV-seronegative.

This chain links TRBV11-2 with TRBJ2-7; D perhaps matches TRBD2 (5 bases). Germline CDR1 reads SGHAT; CDR2 reads FQNNGV. This CDR3 has 13 amino acids. V was trimmed by 1 base and J by 9 bases, leaving 13 bases between them. The DNA of the CDR3 is TGTGCCAGCAGCTTAGTAGGTATCAGCGGGCAGTACTTC. Translated, it gives CASSLVGISGQYF.

This clone was seen once. In nucleotides, the CDR3 is TGTGCCACCAGCAGAGCAACCGACTTCTCTGGAAACACCATATATTTT. The encoded protein is CATSRATDFSGNTIYF. This chain uses TRBV15 with TRBJ1-3; D is unresolved. The CDR3 covers 16 residues. Germline V gene lookup returns CDR1 LNHNV and CDR2 YYDKDF (reference sequence). Between the trimmed V and J ends, which lost 1 base and 0 bases, there was a span of 10 bases.

This chain connects TRBV7-9 to TRBJ2-3, with TRBD2 as a possible D gene (6 bases). Germline V lookup: CDR1 SEHNR, CDR2 FQNEAQ (reference sequence). Trimming removed 3 bases from V and 1 base from J, with 14 bases in between. The CDR3 is made up of 16 amino acids. The CDR3: CASSFAGTSRTDTQYF. CDR3 coding DNA: TGTGCCAGCAGCTTCGCCGGGACTTCACGCACAGATACGCAGTATTTT.

The chain carries TRBV19 and TRBJ2-7; 7 positions match TRBD1. The CDR3 covers 15 residues. Germline assignment: CDR1 LNHDA and CDR2 SQIVND (reference sequence). The V gene end was trimmed by 4 bases and the J gene end by 2 bases; junction bases not matched to a gene: 8. As DNA, the CDR3 is TGTGCCAGTAGTACTCCCGGGACAGCACCCTACGAGCAGTACTTC. It encodes CASSTPGTAPYEQYF.

The gene calls are TRBV12-5 and TRBJ1-2, with TRBD1 matching 10 bases. The V segment lost 6 bases and the J segment 3 bases; nucleotides outside the gene matches: 4. Germline values: CDR1 LGHNT, CDR2 FRNRAP. There are 14 residues in the CDR3. For the CDR3, the DNA is TGTGCTAGTGGCAGGACAGGGGGTCACTATGGCTACACCTTC. Translation gives CASGRTGGHYGYTF.

V usage is TRBV5-4 and J usage is TRBJ2-1; possible D gene TRBD2, 5 bases. Germline V gene sequence: CDR1 SGHNT, CDR2 YYREEE (reference sequence). The length of the CDR3 is 15 residues. Trimming removed 4 bases from V and 0 bases from J, with 11 bases in between. The CDR3, as DNA: TGTGCCAGCAGCCTCAGTGAGGGCTCCTACAATGAGCAGTTCTTC. Residues: CASSLSEGSYNEQFF.

V and J are TRBV30 and TRBJ1-4, with D maybe TRBD1 (5 bases). Germline lookup yields CDR1 GTSNPN and CDR2 SVGIG (reference sequence). Trimming stripped 3 bases from V and 7 bases from J, with 12 bases between. The CDR3 is 13 amino acids. The CDR3, as DNA: TGTGCCTGGAGAAAGGGGATAGGTGAAAAACTGTTTTTT. Its protein product is CAWRKGIGEKLFF.

This clone has just a few counts. The chain has TRBV19 and TRBJ2-3; D unclear. Germline V gene sequence: CDR1 LNHDA, CDR2 SQIVND (reference sequence). Trimming took 5 bases from V and 5 from J, leaving 11 bases between them. There are 13 residues in the CDR3. In DNA form, the CDR3 reads TGTGCCAGTAGTGCGGCCCTGAGAGATACGCAGTATTTT. Amino acids: CASSAALRDTQYF.

The chain recombines TRBV6-1 with TRBJ1-5, with 8 bases identical to TRBD1. The CDR3 has 17 residues. V lost 3 bases to trimming and J lost 1 base; unmatched junction nucleotides: 8. CDR1 and CDR2 from the germline V gene are MNHNS and SASEGT. The CDR3 reads CASSETGATVSNQPQHF. The CDR3 DNA follows: TGTGCCAGCAGTGAGACAGGGGCTACGGTGAGCAATCAGCCCCAGCATTTT.

This clone occurred once. A junction end diverges from the germline sequence, so it may reflect a read error. This CDR3 reads CASGLSGDGYTF. DNA for the CDR3: TGTGCCAGCGGTTTATCAGGAGACGGCTACACCTTC. V gene TRBV27 combines with J gene TRBJ1-2; D gene unclear. Germline V gives CDR1 MNHEY, CDR2 SMNVEV (reference sequence). The CDR3 is 12 residues long.

A few counts support this clone. The V and J genes are TRBV4-1 and TRBJ1-1; TRBD1 agrees at 7 bases. V trimming: 1 base; J trimming: 0 bases; junction bases outside the gene matches: 5. Germline lookup yields CDR1 MGHRA and CDR2 YSYEKL. This CDR3 is 16 amino acids long. CDR3 region: CASSQAAGGLNTEAFF. In DNA form, the CDR3 reads TGCGCCAGCAGCCAAGCGGCAGGGGGACTGAACACTGAAGCTTTCTTT.

J is TRBJ2-7 and V is TRBV7-6; D might be TRBD2 (7 bases). V was cut by 3 bases and J by 5 bases, with 17 bases left in between. Germline values: CDR1 SGHVS, CDR2 FNYEAQ. This CDR3 region has 15 residues. CDR3 nucleotide sequence: TGTGCCAGCAGCTTCGAGGTGGGGGGGGCGGACGAGCAGTACTTC. Amino acid sequence: CASSFEVGGADEQYF.

This sequence joins TRBV5-1 and TRBJ2-1; D possibly corresponds to TRBD2 (6 bases). CDR3 length: 15 residues. Germline V gives CDR1 SGHRS, CDR2 YFSETQ. V dropped 5 bases and J dropped 4 bases, with 16 bases sitting between them. CDR3 protein: CASRLDQGGYNEQFF. In nucleotides, the CDR3 is TGCGCCAGCAGACTCGATCAGGGAGGATACAATGAGCAGTTCTTC.

This chain joins TRBV10-3 and TRBJ2-1, with 15 bases matching TRBD2. The junction had 5 bases not matched to a gene; V was cut back by 2 bases and J by 12 bases. The CDR3 has 15 amino acids. Germline CDR1 is ENHRY and CDR2 is SYGVKD. The CDR3 DNA reads as TGTGCCATCAGTGAGGGGACTAGCGGGGGGCACGGGCAGTTCTTC. It codes for CAISEGTSGGHGQFF.

The table lists this clone with a few counts. The chain employs TRBV2 and TRBJ2-2; possible D gene TRBD2, 7 bases. Germline loops: CDR1 SNHLY, CDR2 FYNNEI. V lost 6 bases to trimming and J lost 0 bases, with 11 bases between them. The CDR3 is 15 residues long. CDR3 nucleotide sequence: TGTGCCAGCAGAGGGGGGGTTTCGAACACCGGGGAGCTGTTTTTT. This encodes CASRGGVSNTGELFF.

This clone was counted a few times. For the CDR3, the DNA is TGTGCCAGCAGCAACCGGGACAGGGAGTACGAGACCCAGTACTTC. It is translated as CASSNRDREYETQYF. The chain carries TRBV11-3 and TRBJ2-5, with 9 bases identical to TRBD1. Germline values: CDR1 SGHNT, CDR2 YENEEA. The CDR3 sequence is 15 residues long. V dropped 5 bases and J dropped 5; count of bases not matched to a gene: 9.

This clone has more than one count but fewer than ten. The V gene is TRBV30, the J gene TRBJ1-6; D perhaps matches TRBD1 (5 bases). Trimming removed 2 bases at V and 5 bases at J, with 10 bases between. Germline lookup yields CDR1 GTSNPN and CDR2 SVGIG (reference sequence). CDR3 size: 14 residues. This CDR3 reads CAWSHGGNNSPLHF. The CDR3 coding sequence is TGTGCCTGGAGTCATGGGGGGAATAATTCACCCCTCCACTTT.

The chain uses TRBV28 and TRBJ2-1; 7 positions match TRBD1. Germline CDR1 is MDHEN and CDR2 is SYDVKM. The junction had 10 bases not matched to a gene; V was cut back by 5 bases and J by 9 bases. The CDR3 contains 14 residues. This chain's CDR3 is CASSAMTGTTEQFF. The CDR3 nucleotides are TGTGCCAGCAGTGCAATGACAGGGACAACTGAGCAGTTCTTC.

The chain links TRBV27 to TRBJ1-4, with D hard to call. Germline CDR1 is MNHEY and CDR2 is SMNVEV (reference sequence). CDR3 length: 17 amino acids. V lost 1 base and J 5 bases, leaving 17 bases between the germline ends. CDR3 in DNA: TGTGCCAGCAGTTTATACCCCCCTGACAACCCAAATGAAAAACTGTTTTTT. Translation: CASSLYPPDNPNEKLFF.

This chain links TRBV30 with TRBJ2-7; the D gene is possibly TRBD2 (5 bases). Per germline, CDR1 GTSNPN and CDR2 SVGIG (reference sequence). The CDR3 has 11 residues. The germline V and J ends were trimmed by 1 base and 6 bases, with 7 bases remaining between them. This CDR3 is CAWSERVEQYF. In DNA, the CDR3 is TGTGCCTGGAGTGAGAGGGTCGAGCAGTACTTC.

The V gene is TRBV9, the J gene TRBJ2-2, with TRBD1 matching 11 bases. Germline trimming cut 2 bases from V and 1 base from J; bases unmatched to any gene: 10. The CDR3 loop spans 19 amino acids. Germline lookup yields CDR1 SGDLS and CDR2 YYNGEE. CDR3 residues: CASSVPILGTGGNTGELFF. The CDR3 DNA is TGTGCCAGCAGCGTTCCCATCTTGGGGACAGGGGGGAACACCGGGGAGCTGTTTTTT.

The chain couples TRBV6-5 to TRBJ2-3; 9 bases line up with TRBD1. This CDR3 comprises 13 residues. Germline CDR1 and CDR2: MNHEY and SVGAGI. Trimming at V came to 6 bases and at J to 3 bases, leaving 1 base not matched to a gene. CDR3 DNA sequence: TGTGCCAGCAGAGGACAGGGGACAGATACGCAGTATTTT. It yields the protein CASRGQGTDTQYF.

This clone has a handful of counts. The chain combines TRBV7-9 with TRBJ2-5; D might be TRBD2 (6 bases). V was shortened by 0 bases and J by 4 bases, with 9 bases between the two germline ends. The CDR3 has 14 residues. Germline values: CDR1 SEHNR, CDR2 FQNEAQ (reference sequence). The CDR3 DNA reads as TGTGCCAGCAGCTTAGCGCGGGGTAGAGAGACCCAGTACTTC. Residues: CASSLARGRETQYF. Full variable domain (outside the CDR3, taken from reference TRBV7-9 and TRBJ2-5): DTGVSQNPRHKITKRGQNVTFRCDPISEHNRLYWYRQTLGQGPEFLTYFQNEAQLEKSRLLSDRFSAERPKGSFSTLEIQRTEQGDSAMYLCASSLARGRETQYFGPGTRLLVL.

V usage is TRBV6-5 and J usage is TRBJ1-3; TRBD1 might be the D (6 bases). This CDR3 has 15 residues. Trimming cost V 6 bases and J 0 bases, with 12 bases left between them. CDR1 is MNHEY and CDR2 is SVGAGI in the germline V gene. DNA of the CDR3: TGTGCCAGCAGCCGCCGGACAGCCTCTGGAAACACCATATATTTT. It encodes CASSRRTASGNTIYF.

V and J are TRBV7-8 and TRBJ1-1; 7 bases are a match to TRBD1. V shed 5 bases, J shed 4 bases, and the junction held 7 bases outside the gene matches. This CDR3 comprises 14 residues. Germline V gene sequence: CDR1 SGHVS, CDR2 FQNEAQ. The CDR3 spells CASSARQGGTEAFF. DNA of the CDR3: TGTGCCAGCAGCGCAAGACAGGGTGGCACTGAAGCTTTCTTT. Together with reference TRBV7-8 and TRBJ1-1, the CDR3 gives the full variable domain: GAGVSQSPRYKVAKRGQDVALRCDPISGHVSLFWYQQALGQGPEFLTYFQNEAQLDKSGLPSDRFFAERPEGSVSTLKIQRTQQEDSAVYLCASSARQGGTEAFFGQGTRLTVV.

The gene calls are TRBV5-6 and TRBJ2-7, with D possibly matching TRBD1 (6 bases). V lost 0 bases, J lost 6 bases, and 13 bases lay in between. CDR1 and CDR2 from the germline V gene are SGHDT and YYEEEE. The CDR3 is made up of 14 amino acids. CDR3 loop: CASSLGDRSGEQYF. CDR3 DNA: TGTGCCAGCAGCTTGGGTGACAGGTCGGGCGAGCAGTACTTC. The full variable domain, in which reference TRBV5-6 and TRBJ2-7 provide the parts outside the CDR3, is DAGVTQSPTHLIKTRGQQVTLRCSPKSGHDTVSWYQQALGQGPQFIFQYYEEEERQRGNFPDRFSGHQFPNYSSELNVNALLLGDSALYLCASSLGDRSGEQYFGPGTRLTVT.